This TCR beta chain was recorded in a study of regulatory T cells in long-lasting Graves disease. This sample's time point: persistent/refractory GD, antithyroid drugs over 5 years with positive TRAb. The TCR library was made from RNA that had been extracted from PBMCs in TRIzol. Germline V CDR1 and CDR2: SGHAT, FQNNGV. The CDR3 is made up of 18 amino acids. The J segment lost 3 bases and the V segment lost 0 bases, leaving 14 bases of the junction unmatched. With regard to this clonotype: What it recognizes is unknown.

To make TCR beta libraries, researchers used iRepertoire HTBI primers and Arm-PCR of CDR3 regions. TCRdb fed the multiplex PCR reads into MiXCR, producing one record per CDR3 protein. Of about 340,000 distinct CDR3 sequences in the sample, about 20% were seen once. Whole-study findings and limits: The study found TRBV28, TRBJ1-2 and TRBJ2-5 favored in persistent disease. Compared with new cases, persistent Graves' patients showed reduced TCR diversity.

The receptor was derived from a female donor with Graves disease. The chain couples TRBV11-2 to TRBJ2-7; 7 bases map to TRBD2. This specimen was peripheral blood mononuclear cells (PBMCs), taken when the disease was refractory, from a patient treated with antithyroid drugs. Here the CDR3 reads CASSLDPKLAGEGYEQYF. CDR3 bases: TGTGCCAGCAGCTTAGATCCTAAGCTGGCGGGGGAAGGCTACGAGCAGTACTTC.